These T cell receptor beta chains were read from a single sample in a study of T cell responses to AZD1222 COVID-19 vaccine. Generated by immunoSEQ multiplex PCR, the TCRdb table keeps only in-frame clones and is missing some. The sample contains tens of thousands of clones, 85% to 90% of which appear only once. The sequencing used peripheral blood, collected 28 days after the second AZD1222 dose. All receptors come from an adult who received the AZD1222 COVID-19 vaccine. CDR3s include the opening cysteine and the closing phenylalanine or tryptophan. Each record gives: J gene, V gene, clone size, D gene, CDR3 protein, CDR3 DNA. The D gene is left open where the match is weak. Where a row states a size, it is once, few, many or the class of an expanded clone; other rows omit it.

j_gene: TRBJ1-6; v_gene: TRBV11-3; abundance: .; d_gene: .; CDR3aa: CASSTRGEADSPLHF; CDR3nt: TGTGCCAGCAGCACCCGGGGGGAGGCTGATTCACCCCTCCACTTT
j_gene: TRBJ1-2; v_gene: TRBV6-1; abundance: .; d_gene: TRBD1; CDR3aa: CASSALTGQVSASGYTF; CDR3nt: TGTGCCAGCAGTGCCCTAACGGGACAGGTGAGCGCAAGTGGCTACACCTTC
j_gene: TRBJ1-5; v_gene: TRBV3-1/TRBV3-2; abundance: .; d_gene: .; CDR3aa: CASSQDTLENQPQHF; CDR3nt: TGTGCCAGCAGCCAAGATACGCTAGAGAATCAGCCCCAGCATTTT
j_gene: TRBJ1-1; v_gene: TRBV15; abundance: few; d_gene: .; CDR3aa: CATSRVGEGPEAFF; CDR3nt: TGTGCCACCAGCAGAGTAGGTGAGGGACCTGAAGCTTTCTTT
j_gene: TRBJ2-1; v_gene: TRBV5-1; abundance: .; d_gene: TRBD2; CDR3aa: CASSWNSGGYNEQFF; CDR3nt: TGCGCCAGCAGCTGGAATAGCGGGGGATACAATGAGCAGTTCTTC
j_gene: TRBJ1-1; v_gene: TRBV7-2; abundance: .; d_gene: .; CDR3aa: CASSLAANTEAFF; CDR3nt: TGTGCCAGCAGCTTAGCGGCGAACACTGAAGCTTTCTTT
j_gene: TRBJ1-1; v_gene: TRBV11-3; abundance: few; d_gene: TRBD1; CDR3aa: CASSRTGSNTEAFF; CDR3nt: TGTGCCAGCAGCAGGACAGGGTCGAACACTGAAGCTTTCTTT
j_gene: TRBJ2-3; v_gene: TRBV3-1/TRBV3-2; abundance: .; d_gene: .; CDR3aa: CASSQDILPDTQYF; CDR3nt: TGTGCCAGCAGCCAAGATATCCTCCCAGATACGCAGTATTTT
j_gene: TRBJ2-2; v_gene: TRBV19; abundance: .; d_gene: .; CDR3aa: CASSMELRRELFF; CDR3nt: TGTGCCAGTAGTATGGAGCTTAGGAGGGAGCTGTTTTTT
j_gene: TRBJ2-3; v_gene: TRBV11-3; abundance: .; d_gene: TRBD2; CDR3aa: CASSPQTSGLTDTQYF; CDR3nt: TGTGCCAGCAGCCCTCAGACTAGCGGCCTCACAGATACGCAGTATTTT
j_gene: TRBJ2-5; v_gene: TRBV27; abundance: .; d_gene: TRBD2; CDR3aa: CASSTRLAGGPTFWETQYF; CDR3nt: TGTGCCAGCAGTACGAGACTAGCGGGAGGGCCGACTTTTTGGGAGACCCAGTACTTC
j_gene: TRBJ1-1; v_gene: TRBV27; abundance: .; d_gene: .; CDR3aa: CASSWSPRANAGVITEAFF; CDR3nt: TGTGCCAGCTCGTGGTCCCCGAGGGCCAACGCAGGGGTAATCACTGAAGCTTTCTTT
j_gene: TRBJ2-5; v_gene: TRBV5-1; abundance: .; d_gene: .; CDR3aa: CASSYGTTQETQYF; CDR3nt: TGCGCCAGCAGCTACGGGACGACCCAAGAGACCCAGTACTTC
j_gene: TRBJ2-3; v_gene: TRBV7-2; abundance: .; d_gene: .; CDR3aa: CASSLDRRLPSTDTQYF; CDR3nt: TGTGCCAGCAGCTTAGATCGGCGGCTACCTAGCACAGATACGCAGTATTTT
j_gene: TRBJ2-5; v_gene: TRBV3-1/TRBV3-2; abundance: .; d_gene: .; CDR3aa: CASSQEPGDLQYF; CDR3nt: TGTGCCAGCAGCCAAGAACCAGGGGACCTACAGTACTTC
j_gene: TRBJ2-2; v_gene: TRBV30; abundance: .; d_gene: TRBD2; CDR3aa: CAWSERLAGAGELFF; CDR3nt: TGTGCCTGGAGTGAGAGACTAGCGGGGGCCGGGGAGCTGTTTTTT
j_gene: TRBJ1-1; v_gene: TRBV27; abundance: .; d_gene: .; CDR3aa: CASTYSLGAGTEAFF; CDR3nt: TGTGCCAGCACCTACTCCCTAGGGGCTGGGACTGAAGCTTTCTTT
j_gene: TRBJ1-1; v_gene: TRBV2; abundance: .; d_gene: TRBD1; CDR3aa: CASSADRQSTEAFF; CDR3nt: TGTGCCAGCAGTGCGGACAGGCAGAGCACTGAAGCTTTCTTT
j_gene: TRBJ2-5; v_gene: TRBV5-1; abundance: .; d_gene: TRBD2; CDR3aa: CASSQGLAGGYQETQYF; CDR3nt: TGCGCCAGCAGCCAAGGACTAGCGGGGGGCTATCAAGAGACCCAGTACTTC
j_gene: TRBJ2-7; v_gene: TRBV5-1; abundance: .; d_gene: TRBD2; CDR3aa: CASSFRSGGYEQYF; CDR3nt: TGCGCCAGCAGCTTTCGTAGCGGGGGTTACGAGCAGTACTTC
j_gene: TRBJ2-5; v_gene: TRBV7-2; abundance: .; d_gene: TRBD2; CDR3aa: CASSLPATSGRGETQYF; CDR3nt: TGTGCCAGCAGCTTACCGGCGACTAGCGGGAGGGGCGAGACCCAGTACTTC
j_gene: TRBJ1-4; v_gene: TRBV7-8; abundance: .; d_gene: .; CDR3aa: CASSPEYGTQVSFF; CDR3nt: TGTGCCAGCAGCCCTGAGTATGGGACTCAGGTATCGTTTTTT
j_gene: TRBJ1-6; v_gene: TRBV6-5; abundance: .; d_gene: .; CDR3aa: CASSYEGLHNSPLHF; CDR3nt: TGTGCCAGCAGTTATGAGGGTCTGCATAATTCACCCCTCCACTTT
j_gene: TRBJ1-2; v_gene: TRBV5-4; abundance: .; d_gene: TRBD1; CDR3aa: CASSPRQGTNYGYTF; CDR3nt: TGTGCCAGCAGTCCCCGACAGGGAACCAACTATGGCTACACCTTC
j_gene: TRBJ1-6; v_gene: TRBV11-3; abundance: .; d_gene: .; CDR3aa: CASSLRAVGRSPLHF; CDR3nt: TGTGCCAGCAGCTTACGGGCTGTGGGACGTTCACCCCTCCACTTT
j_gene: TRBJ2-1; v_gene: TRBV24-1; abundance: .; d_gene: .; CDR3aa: CATSDAARSYNEQFF; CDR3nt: TGTGCCACCAGTGATGCAGCGCGCTCCTACAATGAGCAGTTCTTC
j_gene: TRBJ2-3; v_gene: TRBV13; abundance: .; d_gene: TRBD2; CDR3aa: CASSLAASGGDTQYF; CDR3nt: TGTGCCAGCAGCTTAGCGGCTAGCGGGGGGGATACGCAGTATTTT
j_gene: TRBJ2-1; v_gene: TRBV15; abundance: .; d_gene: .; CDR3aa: CATSRSRYNEQFF; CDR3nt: TGTGCCACCAGCAGATCCAGGTACAATGAGCAGTTCTTC
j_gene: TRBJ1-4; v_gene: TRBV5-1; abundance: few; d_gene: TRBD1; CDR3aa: CASSLGTAEKLFF; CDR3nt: TGCGCCAGCAGCCTGGGGACAGCTGAAAAACTGTTTTTT
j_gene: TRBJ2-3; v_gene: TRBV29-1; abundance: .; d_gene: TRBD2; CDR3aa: CSVETSAKDTQYF; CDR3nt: TGCAGCGTTGAAACTAGCGCCAAAGATACGCAGTATTTT
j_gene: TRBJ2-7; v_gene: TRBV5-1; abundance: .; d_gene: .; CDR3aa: CASSAQVSSGSYEQYF; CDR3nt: TGCGCCAGCAGCGCGCAAGTCTCGAGCGGATCATACGAGCAGTACTTC
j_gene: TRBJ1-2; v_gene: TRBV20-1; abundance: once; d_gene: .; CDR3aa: CSASWDGRGYTF; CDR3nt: TGCAGTGCTAGTTGGGATGGCCGAGGCTACACCTTC
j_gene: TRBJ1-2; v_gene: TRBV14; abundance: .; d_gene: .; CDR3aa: CASRPQGGSGYTF; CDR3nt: TGTGCCAGCAGACCCCAGGGTGGATCTGGCTACACCTTC
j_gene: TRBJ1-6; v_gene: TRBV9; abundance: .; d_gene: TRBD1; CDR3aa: CASSSRGTGGSNSPLHF; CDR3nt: TGTGCCAGCAGCTCCCGCGGGACAGGGGGCTCAAATTCACCCCTCCACTTT
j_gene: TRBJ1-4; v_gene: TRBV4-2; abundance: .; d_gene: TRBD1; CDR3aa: CASSQEGQGGSFEKLFF; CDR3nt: TGTGCCAGCAGCCAAGAGGGACAGGGGGGTTCATTTGAAAAACTGTTTTTT
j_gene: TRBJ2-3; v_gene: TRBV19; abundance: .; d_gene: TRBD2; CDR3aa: CASSPGTSGGTSTDTQYF; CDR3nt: TGTGCCAGTAGCCCCGGGACTAGCGGGGGGACTAGCACAGATACGCAGTATTTT
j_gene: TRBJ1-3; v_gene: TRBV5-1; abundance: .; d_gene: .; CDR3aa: CASSEHLGNTIYF; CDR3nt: TGCGCCAGCAGCGAACACCTTGGAAACACCATATATTTT
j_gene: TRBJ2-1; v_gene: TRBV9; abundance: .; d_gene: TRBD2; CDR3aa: CASSDTSGDYNEQFF; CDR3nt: TGTGCCAGCAGCGATACTAGCGGGGACTACAATGAGCAGTTCTTC
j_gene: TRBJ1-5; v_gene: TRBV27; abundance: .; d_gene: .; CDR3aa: CASSLQGTYQPQHF; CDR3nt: TGTGCCAGCAGTTTACAGGGGACTTATCAGCCCCAGCATTTT
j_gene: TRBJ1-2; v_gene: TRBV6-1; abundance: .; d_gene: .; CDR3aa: CASSEGRSYGYTF; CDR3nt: TGTGCCAGCAGTGAAGGTCGGTCCTATGGCTACACCTTC
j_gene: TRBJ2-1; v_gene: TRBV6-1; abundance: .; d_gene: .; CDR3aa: CASSEFGQPSSYNEQFF; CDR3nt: TGTGCCAGCAGTGAATTCGGACAGCCTAGCTCCTACAATGAGCAGTTCTTC
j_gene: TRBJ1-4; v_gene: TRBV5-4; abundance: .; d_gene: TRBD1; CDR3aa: CASSLRTGGIEKLFF; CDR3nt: TGTGCCAGCAGCTTGCGGACAGGGGGAATCGAAAAACTGTTTTTT
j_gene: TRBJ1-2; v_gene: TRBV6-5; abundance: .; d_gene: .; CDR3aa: CASSPRTPFYGYTF; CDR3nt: TGTGCCAGCAGTCCCCGGACACCCTTCTATGGCTACACCTTC
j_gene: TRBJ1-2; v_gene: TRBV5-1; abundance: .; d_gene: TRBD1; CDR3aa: CASSFEGAYGYTF; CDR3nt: TGCGCCAGCAGCTTTGAGGGGGCCTATGGCTACACCTTC
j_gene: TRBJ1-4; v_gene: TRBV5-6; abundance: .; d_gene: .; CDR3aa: CASSLSGLGTNEKLFF; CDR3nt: TGTGCCAGCAGCTTGTCTGGACTTGGGACTAATGAAAAACTGTTTTTT
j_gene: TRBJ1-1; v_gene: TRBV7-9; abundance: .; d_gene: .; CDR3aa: CASSYGITEAFF; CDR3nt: TGTGCCAGCAGCTACGGTATCACTGAAGCTTTCTTT
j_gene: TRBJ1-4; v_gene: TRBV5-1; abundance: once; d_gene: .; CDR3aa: CASRGGARNEKLFF; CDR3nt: TGCGCCAGCAGGGGGGGCGCCCGGAATGAAAAACTGTTTTTT
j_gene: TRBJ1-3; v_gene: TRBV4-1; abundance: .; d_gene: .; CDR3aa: CASSQESAGLSSGNTIYF; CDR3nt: TGCGCCAGCAGCCAAGAATCGGCAGGACTCAGCTCTGGAAACACCATATATTTT